The TCR beta chain described here comes from a study of T-cell reconstitution after alpha-beta-depleted transplantation in children. Points from the study as a whole: Newly made T cells mostly supplied T-cell counts and diversity one year after transplant. Several hundred expanded graft clones reportedly were the source of alpha-beta T cells about two months after transplant. In some patients, recipient T cells and intrathymic progenitors surviving conditioning explained high day-60 diversity.

A library of TCRbeta sequences, prepared with unique molecular identifiers, was generated. TCRdb ran MiXCR on the PCR reads and lists one entry per CDR3 protein. The sample yields about 300,000 distinct CDR3 sequences, roughly 8.2% seen once. This clonotype has a count of ten or more. As yet, its antigen is unknown. This CDR3 contains 14 residues. Germline CDR1 reads LGHNA; CDR2 reads YSLEER. Between the trimmed V and J ends, which lost 1 base and 8 bases, there was a span of 9 bases. The chain is built from TRBV4-3 and TRBJ1-6; no definite D call. This TCR came from a female patient aged 2 to 10 who had a stem cell transplant for Fanconi anemia, so the T cells may come from the graft donor. The source material was peripheral blood, sampled 360 days after TCRalphabeta/CD19-depleted stem cell transplant. Here the CDR3 reads CASSQVHRDSPLHF. The CDR3 coding sequence is TGCGCCAGCAGCCAAGTCCATCGTGATTCACCCCTCCACTTT.